Here is one T cell receptor beta chain with its context. The antigen remains unidentified. These data are taken from a study of T cell repertoires in aging, cancer and after chemotherapy. Study background: Over several months to years, re-sampled healthy donor repertoires clearly shared clones. Study-level points and caveats: Median generation probability rose over the chemotherapy interval in each cancer cohort, suggesting rebound thymic output. Untreated cancer patients had significantly lower blood TCR diversity than age-matched healthy donors. Healthy donors lost TCR diversity with age mainly through richness, cancer patients through richness and evenness.

A mixed TRB-A/B primer pool amplified rearranged TRB by multiplex touch-down PCR. TCRdb used MiXCR to reprocess the multiplex PCR reads, holding one entry per CDR3 protein. The profile shows roughly 5,000 distinct CDR3 sequences, 40% to 55% of them singletons. In germline, CDR1 is ENHRY, CDR2 SYGVKD. With V trimmed by 7 bases and J by 4 bases, 3 bases remained unmatched. This CDR3 spans 13 amino acids. Amplification of TCR beta used genomic DNA extracted from peripheral blood. The sequenced material came from blood. This receptor was identified in a human donor in good health. This chain uses TRBV10-3 with TRBJ2-1; the match to TRBD2 covers 8 bases. The DNA for the CDR3 is TGTGCCATCAAACTAGCGGAGTACAATGAGCAGTTCTTC. This sequence encodes CAIKLAEYNEQFF.